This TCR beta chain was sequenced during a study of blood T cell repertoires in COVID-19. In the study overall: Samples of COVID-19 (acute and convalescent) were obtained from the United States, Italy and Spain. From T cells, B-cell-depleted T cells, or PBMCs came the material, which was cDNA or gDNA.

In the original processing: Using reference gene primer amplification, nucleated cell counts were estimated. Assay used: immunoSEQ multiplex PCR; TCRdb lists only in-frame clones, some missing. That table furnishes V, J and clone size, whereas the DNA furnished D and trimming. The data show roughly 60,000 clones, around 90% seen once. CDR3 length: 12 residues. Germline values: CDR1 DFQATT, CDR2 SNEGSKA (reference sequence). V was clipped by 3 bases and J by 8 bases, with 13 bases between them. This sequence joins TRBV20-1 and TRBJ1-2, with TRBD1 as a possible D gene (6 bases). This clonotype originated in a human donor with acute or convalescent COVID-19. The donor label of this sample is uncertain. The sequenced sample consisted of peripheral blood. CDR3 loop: CSASTTGPGYTF. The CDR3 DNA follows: TGCAGTGCTAGTACTACAGGGCCCGGCTACACCTTC.